This record concerns one T cell receptor (beta chain) sequence. Its antigen remains unknown. Second-dose schedules of about 4 or about 12 weeks were combined. The record originates from a study of T cell responses to AZD1222 COVID-19 vaccine. General study points: CD4 TCRs covered the whole spike, strongest at regions 160-218 and 743-854. When two AZD1222 doses had been given, Spike-specific TCR breadth and depth rose.

With 0 bases removed from V and 7 bases from J, the gap between germline ends came to 10 bases. CDR3 length equals 14 residues. Germline lookup yields CDR1 SGHNT and CDR2 YYREEE (reference sequence). Produced via immunoSEQ multiplex PCR; TCRdb's table is partial and in-frame only. Of about 100,000 clones listed, approximately 93% are singletons. The V call is TRBV5-4, the J call TRBJ2-2; no firm D call. The TCR sequence derives from an adult who received the AZD1222 COVID-19 vaccine. This specimen was peripheral blood, taken 28 days after the second AZD1222 dose. CDR3 sequence (DNA): TGTGCCAGCAGCTTGGCCCAGAGGAGCGGGGAGCTGTTTTTT. Translated: CASSLAQRSGELFF.